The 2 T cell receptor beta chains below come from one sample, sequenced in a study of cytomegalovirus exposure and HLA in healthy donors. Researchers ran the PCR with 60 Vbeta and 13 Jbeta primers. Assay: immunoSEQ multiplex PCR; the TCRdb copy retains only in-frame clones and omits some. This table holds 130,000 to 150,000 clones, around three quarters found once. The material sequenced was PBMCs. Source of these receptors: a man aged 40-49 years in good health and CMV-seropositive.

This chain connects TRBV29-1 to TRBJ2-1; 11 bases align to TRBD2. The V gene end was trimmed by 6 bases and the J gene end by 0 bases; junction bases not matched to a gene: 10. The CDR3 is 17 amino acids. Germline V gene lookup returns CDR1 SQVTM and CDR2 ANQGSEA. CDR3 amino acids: CSVKGLAGPSSYNEQFF. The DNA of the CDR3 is TGCAGCGTAAAAGGACTAGCGGGCCCGAGCTCCTACAATGAGCAGTTCTTC.

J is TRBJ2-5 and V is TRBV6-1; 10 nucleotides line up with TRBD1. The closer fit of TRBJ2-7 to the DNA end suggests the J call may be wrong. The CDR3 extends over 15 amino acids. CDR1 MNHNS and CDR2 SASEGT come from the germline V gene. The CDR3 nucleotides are TGTGCCAGCGGGCTTGGGACAGGGGCCACCTACGAGCAGTACTTC. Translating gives CASGLGTGATYEQYF.